This T cell receptor beta chain was captured by sequencing in a study of blood T cell repertoires in COVID-19. Profiling relied on immunoSEQ multiplex PCR, and the TCRdb table lists in-frame clones only, not all of them. The sample has fewer than 500,000 clones; roughly 90% are singletons. The sequence came from a woman between 18 and 30 years old who had recovered from COVID-19. The material sequenced was PBMCs or T cells enriched from blood (not recorded which).

The CDR3 nucleotides read TGTGCCAGCAGCCCCGACTGGTCGGATACGCAGTATTTT. This encodes CASSPDWSDTQYF. The rearrangement uses TRBV28 and TRBJ2-3; no definite D call. The CDR3 extends over 13 amino acids. Germline V gene sequence: CDR1 MDHEN, CDR2 SYDVKM. Trimming left V 6 bases short and J 6 bases short, with 13 bases between.